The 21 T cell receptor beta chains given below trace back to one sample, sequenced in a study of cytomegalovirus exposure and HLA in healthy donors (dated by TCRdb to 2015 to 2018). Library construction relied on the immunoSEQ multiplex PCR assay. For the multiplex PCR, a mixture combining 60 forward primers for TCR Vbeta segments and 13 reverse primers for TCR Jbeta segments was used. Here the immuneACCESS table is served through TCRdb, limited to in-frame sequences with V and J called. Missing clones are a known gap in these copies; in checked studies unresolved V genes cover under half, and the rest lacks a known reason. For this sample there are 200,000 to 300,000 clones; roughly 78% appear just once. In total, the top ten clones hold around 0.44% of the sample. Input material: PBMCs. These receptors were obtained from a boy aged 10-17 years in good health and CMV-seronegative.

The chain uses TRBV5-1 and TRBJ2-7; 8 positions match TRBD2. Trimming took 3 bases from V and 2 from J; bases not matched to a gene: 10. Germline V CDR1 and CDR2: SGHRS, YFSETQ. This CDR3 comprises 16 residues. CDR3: CASSSAVISGAYEQYF. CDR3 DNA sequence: TGCGCCAGCAGCTCTGCCGTAATTAGCGGGGCCTACGAGCAGTACTTC.

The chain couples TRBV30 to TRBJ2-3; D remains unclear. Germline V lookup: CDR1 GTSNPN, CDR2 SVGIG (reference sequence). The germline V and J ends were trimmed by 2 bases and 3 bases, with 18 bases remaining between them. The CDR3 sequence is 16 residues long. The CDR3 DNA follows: TGTGCCTGGAGTTCGCTCTCAGGAACCCGAACAGATACGCAGTATTTT. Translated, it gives CAWSSLSGTRTDTQYF.

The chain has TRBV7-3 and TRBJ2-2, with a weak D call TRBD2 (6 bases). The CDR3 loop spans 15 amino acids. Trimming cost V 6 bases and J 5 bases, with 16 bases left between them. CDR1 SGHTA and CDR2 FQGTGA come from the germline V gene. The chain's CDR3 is CASSRGSGATGELFF. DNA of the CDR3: TGTGCCAGCAGTAGAGGTAGCGGAGCGACCGGGGAGCTGTTTTTT. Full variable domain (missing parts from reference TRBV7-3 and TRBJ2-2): GAGVSQTPSNKVTEKGKYVELRCDPISGHTALYWYRQSLGQGPEFLIYFQGTGAADDSGLPNDRFFAVRPEGSVSTLKIQRTERGDSAVYLCASSRGSGATGELFFGEGSRLTVL.

The CDR3 spells CASTRDSLGYGYTF. DNA for the CDR3: TGTGCCAGTACCAGGGACTCCCTCGGCTATGGCTACACCTTC. V usage is TRBV19 and J usage is TRBJ1-2; weak D call: TRBD1 (5 bases). The V end lost 7 bases, the J end lost 4 bases, and 16 bases lay between the germline ends. Germline CDR1 and CDR2: LNHDA and SQIVND (reference sequence). CDR3 length: 14 residues.

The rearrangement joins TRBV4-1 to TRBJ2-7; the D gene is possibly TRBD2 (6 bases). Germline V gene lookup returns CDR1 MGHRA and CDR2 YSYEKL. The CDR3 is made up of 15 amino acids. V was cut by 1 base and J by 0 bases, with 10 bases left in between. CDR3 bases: TGCGCCAGCAGCCAAGGAGGGACTCCCTCCTACGAGCAGTACTTC. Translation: CASSQGGTPSYEQYF.

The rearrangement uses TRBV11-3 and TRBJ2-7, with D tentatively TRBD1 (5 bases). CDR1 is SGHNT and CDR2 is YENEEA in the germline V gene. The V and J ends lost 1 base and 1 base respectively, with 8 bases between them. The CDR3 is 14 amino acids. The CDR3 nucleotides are TGTGCCAGCAGCTTAGTGCAGGGTTCCTACGAGCAGTACTTC. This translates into CASSLVQGSYEQYF.

CDR3 coding DNA: TGTGCCACCCAACAGCGGGAAAGGACAGATACGCAGTATTTT. Translation gives CATQQRERTDTQYF. V usage is TRBV5-4 and J usage is TRBJ2-3; TRBD2 aligns across 7 bases. V gave up 9 bases and J gave up 3 bases; unmatched junction bases: 10. The CDR3 sequence is 14 residues long. Germline V gives CDR1 SGHNT, CDR2 YYREEE (reference sequence).

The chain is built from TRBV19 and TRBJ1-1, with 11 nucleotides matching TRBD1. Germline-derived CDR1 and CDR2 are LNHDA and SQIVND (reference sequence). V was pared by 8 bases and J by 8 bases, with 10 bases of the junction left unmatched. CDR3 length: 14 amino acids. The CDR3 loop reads CASLLNRDRGEAFF. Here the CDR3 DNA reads TGTGCCAGTCTTTTAAACCGGGACAGGGGGGAAGCTTTCTTT.

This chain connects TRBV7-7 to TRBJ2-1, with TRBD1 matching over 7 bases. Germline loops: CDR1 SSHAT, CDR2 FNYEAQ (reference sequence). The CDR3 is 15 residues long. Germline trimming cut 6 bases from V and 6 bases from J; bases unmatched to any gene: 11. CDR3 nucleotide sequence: TGTGCCAGCAGTCGTGACAGGGAGTTGTCCAATGAGCAGTTCTTC. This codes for CASSRDRELSNEQFF.

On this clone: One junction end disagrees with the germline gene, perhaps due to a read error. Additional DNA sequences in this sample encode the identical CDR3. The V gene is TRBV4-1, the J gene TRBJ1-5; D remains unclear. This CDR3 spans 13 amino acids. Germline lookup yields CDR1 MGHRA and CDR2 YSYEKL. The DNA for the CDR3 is TGCGCCAGCAGCCAAAGCCGCAATCAACCCCAGCATTTT. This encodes CASSQSRNQPQHF.

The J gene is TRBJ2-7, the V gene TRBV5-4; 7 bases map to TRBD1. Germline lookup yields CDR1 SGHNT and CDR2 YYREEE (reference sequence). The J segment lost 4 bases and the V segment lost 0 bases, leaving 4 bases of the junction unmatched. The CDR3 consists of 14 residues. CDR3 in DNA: TGTGCCAGCAGCTTGGATTACAGGGGATACGAGCAGTACTTC. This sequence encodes CASSLDYRGYEQYF.

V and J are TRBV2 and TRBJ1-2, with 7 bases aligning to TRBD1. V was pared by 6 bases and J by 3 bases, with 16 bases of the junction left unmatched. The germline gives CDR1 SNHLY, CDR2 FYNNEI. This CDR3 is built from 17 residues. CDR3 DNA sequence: TGTGCCAGCAGGCCCCCTTATGGAGGGGGCGCGGACTATGGCTACACCTTC. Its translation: CASRPPYGGGADYGYTF.

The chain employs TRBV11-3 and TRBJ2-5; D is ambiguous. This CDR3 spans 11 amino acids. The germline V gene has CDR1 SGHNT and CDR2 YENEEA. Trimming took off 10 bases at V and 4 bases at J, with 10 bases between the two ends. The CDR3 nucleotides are TGTGCCACCCGGCGGAGAGAGACCCAGTACTTC. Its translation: CATRRRETQYF.

The CDR3 loop reads CASSTDRGRFEQYF. Written as DNA, the CDR3 is TGTGCCAGCAGCACGGACAGGGGGCGTTTCGAGCAGTACTTC. The chain links TRBV5-6 to TRBJ2-7; TRBD1 matches 11 bases. This CDR3 spans 14 amino acids. The ends lost 4 bases at V and 6 bases at J; junction bases unmatched: 6. Germline assignment: CDR1 SGHDT and CDR2 YYEEEE.

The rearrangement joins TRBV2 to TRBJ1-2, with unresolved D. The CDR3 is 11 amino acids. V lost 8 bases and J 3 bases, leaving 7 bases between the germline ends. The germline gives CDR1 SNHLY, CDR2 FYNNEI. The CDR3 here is CASREDYGYTF. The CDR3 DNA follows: TGTGCCAGCCGGGAGGACTATGGCTACACCTTC.

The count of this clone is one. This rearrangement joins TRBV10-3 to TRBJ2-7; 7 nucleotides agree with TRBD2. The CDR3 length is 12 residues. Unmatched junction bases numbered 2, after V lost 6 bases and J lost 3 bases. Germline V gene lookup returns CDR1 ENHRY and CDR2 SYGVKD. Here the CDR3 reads CAISGTNYEQYF. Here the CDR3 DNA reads TGTGCCATCAGCGGGACTAACTACGAGCAGTACTTC.

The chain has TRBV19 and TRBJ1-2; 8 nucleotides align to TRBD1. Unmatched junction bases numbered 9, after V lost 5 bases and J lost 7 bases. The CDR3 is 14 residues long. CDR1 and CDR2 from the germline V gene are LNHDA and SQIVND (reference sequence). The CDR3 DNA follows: TGTGCCAGTAGTCTTGACAGGGGCATAGGTGGCTACACCTTC. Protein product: CASSLDRGIGGYTF.

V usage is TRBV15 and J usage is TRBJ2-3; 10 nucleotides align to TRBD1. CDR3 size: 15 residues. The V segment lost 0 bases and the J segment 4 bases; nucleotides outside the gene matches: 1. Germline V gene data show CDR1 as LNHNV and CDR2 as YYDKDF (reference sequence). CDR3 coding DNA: TGTGCCACCAGCAGAGAGACAGGGGGCGCAGATACGCAGTATTTT. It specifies CATSRETGGADTQYF.

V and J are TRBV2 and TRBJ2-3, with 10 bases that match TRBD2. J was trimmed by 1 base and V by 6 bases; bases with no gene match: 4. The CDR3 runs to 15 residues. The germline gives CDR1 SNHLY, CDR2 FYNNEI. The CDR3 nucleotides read TGTGCCAGCAGCCGAGGACTAGCGGGCACAGATACGCAGTATTTT. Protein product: CASSRGLAGTDTQYF.

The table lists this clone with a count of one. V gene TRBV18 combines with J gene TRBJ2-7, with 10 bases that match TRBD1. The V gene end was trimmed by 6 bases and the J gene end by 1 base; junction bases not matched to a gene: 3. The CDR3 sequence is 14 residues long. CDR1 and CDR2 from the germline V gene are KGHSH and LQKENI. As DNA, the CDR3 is TGTGCCAGCTCCAGGACAGGGGGATCCTACGAGCAGTACTTC. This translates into CASSRTGGSYEQYF.

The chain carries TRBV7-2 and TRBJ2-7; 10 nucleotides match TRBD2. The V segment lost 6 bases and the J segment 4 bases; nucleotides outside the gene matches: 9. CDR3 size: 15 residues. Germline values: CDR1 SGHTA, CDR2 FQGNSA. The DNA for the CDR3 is TGTGCCAGCAGTCTGATAGCGGGGGGTCTTTACGAGCAGTACTTC. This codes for CASSLIAGGLYEQYF.